Presented here are 32 T cell receptor beta chains from one specimen sequenced in a study of cytomegalovirus exposure and HLA in healthy donors. Libraries were prepared by immunoSEQ multiplex PCR; TCRdb keeps only in-frame clonotypes and omits some of them. Found here are about 160,000 clones, about 90% of them singletons; the top ten hold under 4.5%. The specimen sequenced was PBMCs. These receptors were collected from a man in his late teens or twenties in good health and CMV-seropositive.

This chain joins TRBV28 and TRBJ2-2; TRBD1 matches 7 bases. CDR1 and CDR2 (germline): MDHEN, SYDVKM. The CDR3 extends over 16 amino acids. V gave up 6 bases and J gave up 4 bases; unmatched junction bases: 11. This CDR3 reads CASRITTTGSTGELFF. The CDR3 DNA is TGTGCCAGCAGAATTACCACGACAGGGAGCACCGGGGAGCTGTTTTTT.

This chain links TRBV10-3 with TRBJ1-5, with 8 bases matching TRBD1. CDR3 length: 15 amino acids. V lost 5 bases to trimming and J lost 2 bases; unmatched junction nucleotides: 5. Germline-derived CDR1 and CDR2 are ENHRY and SYGVKD. The CDR3 spells CAISPRGPGNQPQHF. For the CDR3, the DNA is TGTGCCATCAGTCCCAGGGGGCCGGGCAATCAGCCCCAGCATTTT.

The rearrangement uses TRBV18 and TRBJ2-3; 7 bases agree with TRBD1. CDR3 length equals 13 residues. In germline, CDR1 is KGHSH, CDR2 LQKENI. The junction had 12 bases not matched to a gene; V was cut back by 8 bases and J by 10 bases. The CDR3 here is CASTDRVEGPQYF. The CDR3 DNA follows: TGTGCCAGCACCGACAGGGTCGAGGGACCGCAGTATTTT.

The chain carries TRBV27 and TRBJ2-1; TRBD2 agrees at 9 bases. The trim removed 3 bases at V and 5 bases at J, leaving 11 bases unmatched. Germline CDR1 MNHEY, CDR2 SMNVEV (reference sequence). This CDR3 is built from 17 residues. The CDR3 region has the DNA TGTGCCAGCAGTTTCCTCACGACTAGCGGAATTGACAATGAGCAGTTCTTC. It encodes CASSFLTTSGIDNEQFF.

V gene TRBV30 combines with J gene TRBJ2-7, with 7 bases aligning to TRBD1. Germline V gene data show CDR1 as GTSNPN and CDR2 as SVGIG (reference sequence). V lost 3 bases to trimming and J lost 6 bases; unmatched junction nucleotides: 2. The CDR3 runs to 11 residues. Here the CDR3 DNA reads TGTGCCTGGAGAGAGGGGGCCGAGCAGTACTTC. Translating it yields CAWREGAEQYF.

The J gene is TRBJ2-3, the V gene TRBV13; TRBD2 agrees at 9 bases. The CDR3 runs 17 residues. Germline V gene lookup returns CDR1 PRHDT and CDR2 FYEKMQ (reference sequence). J lost 2 bases, V lost 4 bases, and 10 bases had no gene match. CDR3 region: CASSSSPLAGITDTQYF. In DNA, the CDR3 is TGTGCCAGCAGCTCGAGCCCTCTAGCGGGAATCACAGATACGCAGTATTTT.

The chain links TRBV30 to TRBJ1-2; D call uncertain. Trimming took 2 bases from V and 6 from J, leaving 13 bases between them. This CDR3 contains 13 residues. Germline CDR1 and CDR2: GTSNPN and SVGIG (reference sequence). The CDR3 reads CAWSFEQLNGYTF. For the CDR3, the DNA is TGTGCCTGGAGTTTTGAACAGCTAAATGGCTACACCTTC. Based on the CDR3 plus reference TRBV30 and TRBJ1-2, the full variable domain is SQTIHQWPATLVQPVGSPLSLECTVEGTSNPNLYWYRQAAGRGLQLLFYSVGIGQISSEVPQNLSASRPQDRQFILSSKKLLLSDSGFYLCAWSFEQLNGYTFGSGTRLTVV.

The chain's CDR3 is CASSGRQGSNTEAFF. CDR3 DNA sequence: TGTGCCAGCAGCGGTAGACAGGGAAGTAACACTGAAGCTTTCTTT. The chain is built from TRBV7-8 and TRBJ1-1; 7 bases are shared with TRBD1. With 5 bases clipped from V and 2 bases from J, the junction kept 8 bases outside the gene matches. The CDR3 length is 15 residues. The V gene's germline CDR1 is SGHVS and CDR2 FQNEAQ. Based on the CDR3 plus reference TRBV7-8 and TRBJ1-1, the full variable domain is GAGVSQSPRYKVAKRGQDVALRCDPISGHVSLFWYQQALGQGPEFLTYFQNEAQLDKSGLPSDRFFAERPEGSVSTLKIQRTQQEDSAVYLCASSGRQGSNTEAFFGQGTRLTVV.

The rearrangement uses TRBV2 and TRBJ2-7; 9 bases are shared with TRBD2. Germline lookup yields CDR1 SNHLY and CDR2 FYNNEI. Trimming cost V 0 bases and J 3 bases; bases outside gene matches: 3. The CDR3 runs to 15 residues. In DNA, the CDR3 is TGTGCCAGCAGTGAAGCGCTAGCGGGATACTACGAGCAGTACTTC. This gives the protein CASSEALAGYYEQYF.

The chain links TRBV4-1 to TRBJ2-7; tentative D call: TRBD2 (5 bases). CDR3 size: 14 residues. Between the trimmed V and J ends, which lost 3 bases and 3 bases, there was a span of 12 bases. Germline values: CDR1 MGHRA, CDR2 YSYEKL. The CDR3 nucleotides are TGCGCCAGCAGCCACCCGGACGGGGACTACGAGCAGTACTTC. Translation gives CASSHPDGDYEQYF.

The chain joins TRBV11-2 to TRBJ2-1, with TRBD2 as a possible D gene (5 bases). V was pared by 3 bases and J by 10 bases, with 22 bases between. This CDR3 is 16 amino acids long. Germline loops: CDR1 SGHAT, CDR2 FQNNGV. CDR3 bases: TGTGCCAGCAGCTTGGAGAGCGGCAGTGCCTGGGAGGAGCAGTTCTTC. It specifies CASSLESGSAWEEQFF.

The genes are TRBV7-9 and TRBJ2-7; 7 bases line up with TRBD1. The CDR3 is made up of 14 amino acids. The trim removed 5 bases at V and 3 bases at J, leaving 7 bases unmatched. In germline, CDR1 is SEHNR, CDR2 FQNEAQ (reference sequence). The CDR3 reads CASSIGTADYEQYF. The CDR3, as DNA: TGTGCCAGCAGCATCGGGACAGCCGACTACGAGCAGTACTTC. Filled out from reference TRBV7-9 and TRBJ2-7, the complete variable domain reads DTGVSQNPRHKITKRGQNVTFRCDPISEHNRLYWYRQTLGQGPEFLTYFQNEAQLEKSRLLSDRFSAERPKGSFSTLEIQRTEQGDSAMYLCASSIGTADYEQYFGPGTRLTVT.

The V call is TRBV9, the J call TRBJ2-3; the match to TRBD2 covers 9 bases. This CDR3 region has 18 residues. Germline V gives CDR1 SGDLS, CDR2 YYNGEE. The trim removed 4 bases at V and 0 bases at J, leaving 12 bases unmatched. This CDR3 reads CASSRTQTSGRSTDTQYF. CDR3 sequence (DNA): TGTGCCAGCAGCCGGACCCAGACTAGCGGAAGGAGCACAGATACGCAGTATTTT. Variable domain in full (rest from reference TRBV9 and TRBJ2-3): DSGVTQTPKHLITATGQRVTLRCSPRSGDLSVYWYQQSLDQGLQFLIQYYNGEERAKGNILERFSAQQFPDLHSELNLSSLELGDSALYFCASSRTQTSGRSTDTQYFGPGTRLTVL.

V is TRBV30 and J is TRBJ2-3; 7 bases agree with TRBD2. V shed 8 bases, J shed 1 base, and the junction held 3 bases outside the gene matches. Germline V gene data show CDR1 as GTSNPN and CDR2 as SVGIG (reference sequence). This CDR3 comprises 12 residues. CDR3 loop: CAATSGTDTQYF. CDR3 DNA sequence: TGTGCCGCAACTAGCGGCACAGATACGCAGTATTTT.

This chain connects TRBV25-1 to TRBJ2-7; the match to TRBD2 covers 9 bases. The germline V gene encodes CDR1 MGHDK and CDR2 SYGVNS. Trimming removed 1 base from V and 6 bases from J; junction bases left unmatched: 10. The CDR3 contains 16 residues. CDR3 protein: CASSESLTRGRGEQYF. CDR3 sequence (DNA): TGTGCCAGCAGTGAATCCCTCACTCGCGGGAGGGGCGAGCAGTACTTC.

J is TRBJ1-3 and V is TRBV11-3, with TRBD1 matching 9 bases. The CDR3 runs 13 residues. V trimming: 3 bases; J trimming: 8 bases; junction bases outside the gene matches: 2. Germline V gives CDR1 SGHNT, CDR2 YENEEA. The DNA of the CDR3 is TGTGCCAGCAGCTTGGACAGGGGAGACACCATATATTTT. Translated, it gives CASSLDRGDTIYF.

The rearrangement uses TRBV4-1 and TRBJ2-1; 8 bases are shared with TRBD2. The CDR3 runs 16 residues. V gave up 3 bases and J gave up 5 bases; unmatched junction bases: 9. Germline V CDR1 and CDR2: MGHRA, YSYEKL. The CDR3 sequence is CASSHGRRTSNNEQFF. CDR3 DNA sequence: TGCGCCAGCAGCCACGGAAGACGGACTAGCAACAATGAGCAGTTCTTC.

This clone came up a few times. The CDR3 DNA reads as TGTGCCAGCAGGGCAGGGGGCCCGCAGTACTTC. This gives the protein CASRAGGPQYF. V is TRBV6-1 and J is TRBJ2-7; 8 bases map to TRBD1. J was trimmed by 9 bases and V by 6 bases; bases with no gene match: 4. This CDR3 has 11 residues. CDR1 is MNHNS, CDR2 SASEGT, per germline.

The J gene is TRBJ2-1, the V gene TRBV19; 8 bases match TRBD2. Germline lookup yields CDR1 LNHDA and CDR2 SQIVND (reference sequence). J was trimmed by 8 bases and V by 3 bases; bases with no gene match: 18. CDR3 size: 18 residues. The CDR3: CASSMPLSKRREDDEQFF. CDR3 nucleotide sequence: TGTGCCAGTAGTATGCCTCTCTCCAAACGGCGGGAGGACGATGAGCAGTTCTTC. Looking up the rest from reference TRBV19 and TRBJ2-1 gives the full variable domain: DGGITQSPKYLFRKEGQNVTLSCEQNLNHDAMYWYRQDPGQGLRLIYYSQIVNDFQKGDIAEGYSVSREKKESFPLTVTSAQKNPTAFYLCASSMPLSKRREDDEQFFGPGTRLTVL.

The CDR3 protein is CASSLRWTGATEAFF. The CDR3 DNA follows: TGTGCCAGCAGTCTCCGGTGGACAGGGGCGACTGAAGCTTTCTTT. The chain couples TRBV28 to TRBJ1-1; 9 bases are a match to TRBD1. This CDR3 has 15 amino acids. Per germline, CDR1 MDHEN and CDR2 SYDVKM. Losses at the gene ends were 5 bases for V and 5 bases for J; bases not matched to a gene: 9.

CDR3 coding DNA: TGTGCCAGCAGCCGGACTAGCGCCAACTACGAGCAGTACTTC. Translated, it gives CASSRTSANYEQYF. The chain couples TRBV27 to TRBJ2-7; 9 bases are shared with TRBD2. Germline values: CDR1 MNHEY, CDR2 SMNVEV (reference sequence). CDR3 length: 14 amino acids. V was clipped by 6 bases and J by 3 bases; unmatched bases: 6.

This sequence joins TRBV6-1 and TRBJ1-2, with 9 bases identical to TRBD1. With V trimmed by 1 base and J by 14 bases, 11 bases remained unmatched. The CDR3 totals 14 residues. Germline CDR1 and CDR2: MNHNS and SASEGT. The CDR3 loop is CASSEVIPGQGFTF. The CDR3 DNA follows: TGTGCCAGCAGTGAAGTTATACCGGGACAGGGATTTACCTTC.

The chain links TRBV6-1 to TRBJ2-3; D gene uncertain. Germline CDR1 reads MNHNS; CDR2 reads SASEGT. The CDR3 is made up of 10 amino acids. V lost 10 bases and J 3 bases, leaving 5 bases between the germline ends. The CDR3 sequence is CAILTDTQYF. CDR3 DNA: TGTGCCATCCTGACAGATACGCAGTATTTT.

The CDR3 DNA is TGTGCCAGCGTCGAACAGGGGTCGGGTACAGATACGCAGTATTTT. This gives the protein CASVEQGSGTDTQYF. V usage is TRBV2 and J usage is TRBJ2-3; 7 positions agree with TRBD1. Germline CDR1 and CDR2: SNHLY and FYNNEI. This CDR3 has 15 amino acids. Losses at the gene ends were 8 bases for V and 3 bases for J; bases not matched to a gene: 11.

CDR3: CASSLRTGADEAFF. The CDR3 DNA is TGTGCCAGCTCACTGCGGACAGGGGCAGATGAAGCTTTCTTT. The chain uses TRBV18 and TRBJ1-1; 9 nucleotides agree with TRBD1. Germline trimming cut 4 bases from V and 7 bases from J; bases unmatched to any gene: 7. The germline CDR1 and CDR2 sequences are KGHSH and LQKENI. This CDR3 spans 14 amino acids.

The chain is built from TRBV4-1 and TRBJ2-1; 7 bases line up with TRBD2. CDR3 length equals 16 residues. The germline V gene has CDR1 MGHRA and CDR2 YSYEKL. V lost 0 bases, J lost 7 bases, and 9 bases stayed unmatched. The DNA for the CDR3 is TGCGCCAGCAGCCAAGAACCAGCGGGGAATATAAATGAGCAGTTCTTC. This sequence encodes CASSQEPAGNINEQFF.

The chain has TRBV19 and TRBJ2-3, with D perhaps TRBD2 (7 bases). In germline, CDR1 is LNHDA, CDR2 SQIVND (reference sequence). V was shortened by 2 bases and J by 10 bases, with 28 bases between the two germline ends. The length of the CDR3 is 18 residues. The CDR3 is CASSIRGGLGPDVEAQYF. CDR3 nucleotides: TGTGCCAGTAGTATAAGGGGGGGCCTTGGACCCGACGTCGAGGCGCAGTATTTT.

The chain recombines TRBV6-4 with TRBJ2-7; 13 nucleotides match TRBD2. This CDR3 has 17 residues. Trimming at V came to 6 bases and at J to 0 bases, leaving 8 bases not matched to a gene. Looked up from germline, CDR1 is MRHNA and CDR2 is SNTAGT. DNA for the CDR3: TGTGCCAGCAGAGATCCGGGACTAGCGGGGAGCTCCTACGAGCAGTACTTC. It yields the protein CASRDPGLAGSSYEQYF.

The rearrangement links TRBV11-3 to TRBJ2-1, with 11 bases lining up with TRBD1. The CDR3 runs to 15 residues. Germline-derived CDR1 and CDR2 are SGHNT and YENEEA. V trimming: 5 bases; J trimming: 7 bases; junction bases outside the gene matches: 7. The CDR3 loop reads CASSPGQGAPNEQFF. As DNA, the CDR3 is TGTGCCAGCAGCCCCGGACAGGGGGCGCCGAATGAGCAGTTCTTC.

The chain has TRBV28 and TRBJ2-1, with 11 bases matching TRBD2. V lost 5 bases, J lost 6 bases, and 6 bases stayed unmatched. This CDR3 spans 15 amino acids. Looked up from germline, CDR1 is MDHEN and CDR2 is SYDVKM. CDR3 amino acids: CASSTGTSGGNEQFF. The CDR3 coding sequence is TGTGCCAGCAGTACCGGGACTAGCGGAGGCAATGAGCAGTTCTTC.

The chain combines TRBV7-2 with TRBJ2-6; TRBD1 aligns across 7 bases. J lost 6 bases, V lost 4 bases, and 3 bases had no gene match. CDR3 length equals 14 residues. Germline V gives CDR1 SGHTA, CDR2 FQGNSA. CDR3 in DNA: TGTGCCAGCAGCTCGGGACAGCTGGCCAACGTCCTGACTTTC. Translating it yields CASSSGQLANVLTF.

The chain links TRBV9 to TRBJ1-4, with D maybe TRBD1 (5 bases). The CDR3 runs 14 residues. CDR1 is SGDLS and CDR2 is YYNGEE in the germline V gene. Trimming left V 4 bases short and J 7 bases short, with 14 bases between. The CDR3 bases are TGTGCCAGCAGCCCCAGGGAGGGAACTGAAAAACTGTTTTTT. Translated, it gives CASSPREGTEKLFF.